Below, 30 T cell receptor beta chains from the same sample are listed, as sequenced in a study of post-analysis software for immune sequencing data. Study conclusions and caveats: About five TRBV segments were more frequent in patients than controls; TRBV5-6, TRBV5-1 and TRBV20-1 belonged to this group.

cDNA libraries for TCR beta contained unique molecular identifiers. TCRdb independently ran MiXCR on the PCR reads; one entry per CDR3 protein. The sample lists hundreds of thousands of distinct CDR3 sequences, around 27% occurring once. Their recognized antigens are unknown. Specimen: blood. The source of these receptors is a girl aged 10-17 years with multiple sclerosis.

This clonotype appeared once. The gene calls are TRBV28 and TRBJ2-3; D may be TRBD2 (5 bases). The CDR3 totals 15 residues. Between the trimmed V and J ends, which lost 4 bases and 1 base, there was a span of 12 bases. Germline V gene data show CDR1 as MDHEN and CDR2 as SYDVKM. The chain's CDR3 is CASSSVRERTDTQYF. CDR3 nucleotides: TGTGCCAGCAGTTCCGTCCGGGAACGCACAGATACGCAGTATTTT.

This clonotype was counted a few times. The chain employs TRBV27 and TRBJ2-7; 8 bases are a match to TRBD1. Germline V gene sequence: CDR1 MNHEY, CDR2 SMNVEV (reference sequence). V shed 6 bases, J shed 3 bases, and the junction held 7 bases outside the gene matches. The CDR3 is 14 amino acids. The CDR3 loop is CASRTGAGDYEQYF. The CDR3 DNA follows: TGTGCCAGCAGGACAGGGGCCGGGGACTACGAGCAGTACTTC.

This chain connects TRBV12-3 or TRBV12-4 to TRBJ2-5, with D perhaps given as TRBD1 or TRBD2 (5 bases each). The length of the CDR3 is 16 residues. Trimming stripped 11 bases from V and 3 bases from J, with 25 bases between. The CDR3 nucleotides are TGTGCCGGCGCGCCAAACCCCAGACGGGGCAAAGAGACCCAGTACTTC. This sequence encodes CAGAPNPRRGKETQYF.

The chain combines TRBV15 with TRBJ2-7, with TRBD2 matching over 13 bases. CDR3 length: 19 residues. V lost 5 bases and J lost 1; bases outside the gene matches: 14. Germline V gene lookup returns CDR1 LNHNV and CDR2 YYDKDF (reference sequence). The CDR3 nucleotides read TGTGCCACCAGCCCATATATACCGGGACTAGCGGGAACTTCCTACGAGCAGTACTTC. As protein: CATSPYIPGLAGTSYEQYF.

This clonotype has more than one count but fewer than ten. The chain is built from TRBV3-1 and TRBJ2-4; D unresolved. Trimming took off 2 bases at V and 0 bases at J, with 8 bases between the two ends. The CDR3 is 15 residues long. Germline CDR1 is LGHDT and CDR2 is YNNKEL (reference sequence). CDR3 region: CASSQSGLAKNIQYF. The CDR3 region has the DNA TGTGCCAGCAGCCAAAGTGGTCTAGCCAAAAACATTCAGTACTTC.

J is TRBJ2-2 and V is TRBV6-6, with a weak D call TRBD1 (5 bases). V shed 3 bases and J shed 0 bases, with 8 bases lying between them. This CDR3 comprises 15 residues. Germline V gene sequence: CDR1 MNHNY, CDR2 SVGAGI (reference sequence). As DNA, the CDR3 is TGTGCCAGCAGTTATCGACAGACGAACACCGGGGAGCTGTTTTTT. Translation: CASSYRQTNTGELFF.

The chain uses TRBV5-6 and TRBJ2-5, with D maybe TRBD2 (5 bases). The germline V gene encodes CDR1 SGHDT and CDR2 YYEEEE. The V end was cut by 4 bases, the J end by 2 bases, with 18 bases between. CDR3 length: 16 amino acids. The CDR3 protein is CASSASRTGWQETQYF. CDR3 nucleotide sequence: TGTGCCAGCAGCGCATCTCGTACGGGGTGGCAAGAGACCCAGTACTTC.

This clonotype is a singleton in its sample. The chain combines TRBV28 with TRBJ2-3; 8 bases align to TRBD1. The CDR3 has 14 amino acids. Germline V CDR1 and CDR2: MDHEN, SYDVKM. V lost 4 bases and J lost 4; bases outside the gene matches: 4. CDR3: CASSSPGQADTQYF. In nucleotides, the CDR3 is TGTGCCAGCAGTTCCCCGGGACAGGCAGATACGCAGTATTTT.

This clonotype occurred a few times. CDR3 region: CASRSSGLAPFF. The CDR3 DNA is TGTGCCAGCAGATCTTCAGGACTAGCACCGTTCTTC. The rearrangement uses TRBV7-9 and TRBJ2-1; TRBD2 matches 8 bases. Germline trimming cut 6 bases from V and 15 bases from J; bases unmatched to any gene: 10. The CDR3 runs 12 residues. Germline CDR1 and CDR2: SEHNR and FQNEAQ (reference sequence).

CDR3 amino acids: CSVVGRASYEQYF. CDR3 DNA sequence: TGCAGCGTTGTAGGCAGGGCTTCCTACGAGCAGTACTTC. This sequence joins TRBV29-1 and TRBJ2-7, with D tentatively TRBD1 (5 bases). The germline V gene encodes CDR1 SQVTM and CDR2 ANQGSEA. The germline V and J ends were trimmed by 4 bases and 1 base, with 11 bases remaining between them. This CDR3 has 13 amino acids.

This chain links TRBV7-9 with TRBJ2-2; either TRBD1 or TRBD2 may supply D (5 bases each). The V gene lost 5 bases and the J gene lost 4 bases, with 17 bases spanning the gap. This CDR3 comprises 16 residues. CDR1 SEHNR and CDR2 FQNEAQ come from the germline V gene (reference sequence). The CDR3 is CASSRGATIGTGELFF. Written as DNA, the CDR3 is TGTGCCAGCAGCCGAGGGGCTACTATTGGCACCGGGGAGCTGTTTTTT. Full variable domain (outside the CDR3, taken from reference TRBV7-9 and TRBJ2-2): DTGVSQNPRHKITKRGQNVTFRCDPISEHNRLYWYRQTLGQGPEFLTYFQNEAQLEKSRLLSDRFSAERPKGSFSTLEIQRTEQGDSAMYLCASSRGATIGTGELFFGEGSRLTVL.

The CDR3 sequence is CASSPVRGGYTF. For the CDR3, the DNA is TGTGCCAGCAGTCCGGTCCGTGGGGGCTACACCTTC. The chain joins TRBV12-3 or TRBV12-4 to TRBJ1-2, with D uncertain. Trimming took 5 bases from V and 8 from J, leaving 12 bases between them. This CDR3 spans 12 amino acids.

The chain links TRBV28 to TRBJ1-5; 7 nucleotides align to TRBD1. Per the germline V gene, CDR1 is MDHEN and CDR2 is SYDVKM. With V trimmed by 2 bases and J by 6 bases, 4 bases remained unmatched. The CDR3 runs to 14 residues. Here the CDR3 DNA reads TGTGCCAGCAGTTTAATCAGGGGGGCTCAGCCCCAGCATTTT. It is translated as CASSLIRGAQPQHF.

This chain connects TRBV29-1 to TRBJ1-3; 10 nucleotides align to TRBD1. The V gene end was trimmed by 5 bases and the J gene end by 2 bases; junction bases not matched to a gene: 3. In germline, CDR1 is SQVTM, CDR2 ANQGSEA. The CDR3 has 14 amino acids. The CDR3 DNA sequence: TGCAGCGTTCCAGGGACAGGGGCTGGAAACACCATATATTTT. Translation: CSVPGTGAGNTIYF.

The V call is TRBV5-1, the J call TRBJ2-1; D may match TRBD1 or TRBD2 (5 bases each). The CDR3 sequence is 15 residues long. V gave up 4 bases and J gave up 4 bases, with 15 bases separating them. The germline CDR1 and CDR2 sequences are SGHRS and YFSETQ. In DNA form, the CDR3 reads TGCGCCAGCAGCGGGGACGGAACTACATACAATGAGCAGTTCTTC. As protein: CASSGDGTTYNEQFF.

The rearrangement uses TRBV2 and TRBJ1-4; D ambiguous. The germline V gene has CDR1 SNHLY and CDR2 FYNNEI. Trimming cost V 3 bases and J 12 bases, with 11 bases left between them. CDR3 size: 12 residues. The DNA for the CDR3 is TGTGCCAGCAGTGAGTGGCGCAGGCAACTGTTTTTT. Translated, it gives CASSEWRRQLFF.

V and J are TRBV7-2 and TRBJ2-7; 11 positions agree with TRBD2. After removal of 2 bases from V and 4 bases from J, the junction contained 4 bases not matched to a gene. CDR3 size: 15 residues. The V gene's germline CDR1 is SGHTA and CDR2 FQGNSA. CDR3 nucleotide sequence: TGTGCCAGCAGCTTAACGACTAGCGGGGCTTACGAGCAGTACTTC. Translation gives CASSLTTSGAYEQYF.

This sequence joins TRBV7-8 and TRBJ1-2, with D hard to call. The length of the CDR3 is 14 residues. CDR1 is SGHVS, CDR2 FQNEAQ, per germline. Trimming took 5 bases from V and 5 from J, leaving 15 bases between them. Written as DNA, the CDR3 is TGTGCCAGCAGCCGTTCCCGGGAGAAATATGGCTACACCTTC. It codes for CASSRSREKYGYTF. The full variable domain, rest sourced from reference TRBV7-8 and TRBJ1-2, is GAGVSQSPRYKVAKRGQDVALRCDPISGHVSLFWYQQALGQGPEFLTYFQNEAQLDKSGLPSDRFFAERPEGSVSTLKIQRTQQEDSAVYLCASSRSREKYGYTFGSGTRLTVV.

The rearrangement joins TRBV3-1 to TRBJ2-3; D not certain. Germline-derived CDR1 and CDR2 are LGHDT and YNNKEL (reference sequence). CDR3 length: 16 residues. V shed 0 bases and J shed 0 bases, with 10 bases lying between them. CDR3 in amino acids: CASSQDAPTSTDTQYF. The CDR3 DNA is TGTGCCAGCAGCCAAGACGCTCCTACGAGCACAGATACGCAGTATTTT.

This clonotype was counted between two and nine times. The chain uses TRBV4-3 and TRBJ2-7; a weak D match, TRBD1 (5 bases). Trimming removed 1 base at V and 2 bases at J, with 9 bases between. The CDR3 runs to 14 residues. The germline CDR1 and CDR2 sequences are LGHNA and YSLEER. DNA for the CDR3: TGCGCCAGCAGCCAAGTAGGGGATACCTACGAGCAGTACTTC. Its protein product is CASSQVGDTYEQYF.

J is TRBJ2-3 and V is TRBV4-2; D gene ambiguous. From germline, CDR1 is LGHNA and CDR2 YNFKEQ. The CDR3 loop spans 14 amino acids. Trimming shortened V by 0 bases and J by 6 bases, and 10 bases separated the two germline ends. The CDR3 reads CASSQDLGLDTQYF. The CDR3 DNA reads as TGTGCCAGCAGCCAAGATCTGGGGTTGGATACGCAGTATTTT.

V gene TRBV24-1 combines with J gene TRBJ2-3; the D gene could be TRBD1 or TRBD2 (5 bases each). Germline V gene sequence: CDR1 KGHDR, CDR2 SFDVKD. Trimming stripped 12 bases from V and 6 bases from J, with 21 bases between. The CDR3 extends over 14 amino acids. The DNA of the CDR3 is TGTGCCGCCCGGGGCAGGAAACTGGGGGATACGCAGTATTTT. Translated, it gives CAARGRKLGDTQYF.

This clonotype was detected once. V and J are TRBV12-3 or TRBV12-4 and TRBJ2-3; 10 bases fit TRBD2. Trimming cost V 8 bases and J 7 bases; bases outside gene matches: 9. The CDR3 totals 14 residues. In DNA, the CDR3 is TGTGCCAGCGAAAGCGGGGGGGCGACATATACGCAGTATTTT. Translating it yields CASESGGATYTQYF.

The chain links TRBV20-1 to TRBJ2-7; no firm D call. V was trimmed by 7 bases and J by 2 bases, leaving 21 bases between them. The CDR3 loop spans 15 amino acids. Germline V gene sequence: CDR1 DFQATT, CDR2 SNEGSKA (reference sequence). The CDR3 DNA is TGCAGTGTCCCACCACCTGGGCTAACGACCTACGAGCAGTACTTC. Protein sequence: CSVPPPGLTTYEQYF.

This clonotype was seen only a few times. The chain has TRBV7-9 and TRBJ2-2; 7 bases map to TRBD1. Germline CDR1 reads SEHNR; CDR2 reads FQNEAQ (reference sequence). The CDR3 totals 17 residues. J was trimmed by 2 bases and V by 3 bases; bases with no gene match: 9. As DNA, the CDR3 is TGTGCCAGCAGCTTCAAACGACAGGGCGGAAACACCGGGGAGCTGTTTTTT. Its translation is CASSFKRQGGNTGELFF.

The rearrangement joins TRBV20-1 to TRBJ1-2, with D possibly TRBD1 on 5 matching bases. The ends were cut back, 3 bases at V and 6 bases at J, with 23 bases in the middle. This CDR3 has 16 amino acids. CDR1 is DFQATT and CDR2 is SNEGSKA in the germline V gene (reference sequence). Here the CDR3 DNA reads TGCAGTGCTAGGAAGACCCGAGGGGCGGGGTCCGATGGCTACACCTTC. Protein sequence: CSARKTRGAGSDGYTF.

Only a few counts were recorded for this clonotype. This chain connects TRBV10-3 to TRBJ2-5; a possible D gene is TRBD1 (5 bases). V was trimmed by 4 bases and J by 2 bases, leaving 23 bases between them. This CDR3 spans 18 amino acids. Germline CDR1 and CDR2: ENHRY and SYGVKD. The CDR3: CAISGPGPRDFGQETQYF. CDR3 coding DNA: TGTGCCATCAGTGGACCGGGTCCCAGGGATTTTGGGCAAGAGACCCAGTACTTC.

The V gene is TRBV24-1, the J gene TRBJ1-2, with D possibly matching TRBD1 (5 bases). Germline loops: CDR1 KGHDR, CDR2 SFDVKD. The CDR3 sequence is 14 residues long. Trimming pared 4 bases from V and 4 bases from J, leaving 12 bases between. CDR3: CATSDSGQTYGYTF. DNA of the CDR3: TGTGCCACCAGTGACTCCGGACAAACCTATGGCTACACCTTC.

The chain has TRBV5-1 and TRBJ1-6; D unclear. Per the germline V gene, CDR1 is SGHRS and CDR2 is YFSETQ. V lost 4 bases and J 2 bases, leaving 13 bases between the germline ends. The CDR3 covers 16 residues. In DNA form, the CDR3 reads TGCGCCAGCAGCCCCAAGGAGGTCGCCTATAATTCACCCCTCCACTTT. This encodes CASSPKEVAYNSPLHF.

This clonotype was recorded at least ten times. The chain has TRBV6-5 and TRBJ2-7; 13 bases agree with TRBD2. V lost 6 bases to trimming and J lost 2 bases; unmatched junction nucleotides: 7. The CDR3 length is 16 residues. CDR1 MNHEY and CDR2 SVGAGI come from the germline V gene. The CDR3 DNA sequence: TGTGCCAGCAGCCGCGCTGGGACTAGCGGGACCTACGAGCAGTACTTC. Encoded protein: CASSRAGTSGTYEQYF.